This TCR beta chain was sequenced for a study of blood T cell repertoires in COVID-19. Study at large: The samples span acute and convalescent COVID-19 from the United States, Italy and Spain.

Unmatched junction bases numbered 13, after V lost 5 bases and J lost 9 bases. In germline, CDR1 is SGHAT, CDR2 FQNNGV. This CDR3 spans 14 amino acids. This clone was detected only a few times. Patients from Seattle were sampled longitudinally, starting during active infection. Source study methods: Estimation of nucleated cell counts relied on the amplification of reference gene primers. Clones were sequenced by immunoSEQ multiplex PCR, and TCRdb holds only the in-frame ones, with some missing. D and trimming come from the DNA, and the V and J calls and clone size come from that table. The sample yields 150,000 to 200,000 clones, 65% to 90% seen once.

Sample: peripheral blood. The genes are TRBV11-2 and TRBJ2-7, with 7 bases identical to TRBD1. The origin of this receptor is a woman in her forties with COVID-19, enrolled during active disease. CDR3 sequence: CASSRGQRTSVQYF. CDR3 sequence (DNA): TGTGCCAGCAGCCGGGGACAGAGGACGTCGGTGCAGTACTTC.